The T cell receptor (beta chain) under discussion was sequenced for a study of blood T cell repertoires in COVID-19. Study context: Whether acute or convalescent, the COVID-19 samples came from the United States, Italy and Spain. The analysed material was cDNA or gDNA that came from T cells, B-cell-depleted T cells, or PBMCs.

The V and J ends lost 3 bases and 0 bases respectively, with 14 bases between them. The CDR3 loop spans 15 amino acids. Germline V gene sequence: CDR1 DFQATT, CDR2 SNEGSKA (reference sequence). In the original analysis: Amplified reference gene primers provided the basis for estimating nucleated cell counts. Libraries were prepared by immunoSEQ multiplex PCR; TCRdb keeps only in-frame clonotypes and omits some of them. V and J calls and clone size are copied from that table; D and trimming were computed from the DNA. The sample consists of over 200,000 clones, roughly 90% of them appearing once. Source material: peripheral blood. The chain links TRBV20-1 to TRBJ2-5; D is unresolved. This TCR was recovered from a man aged 55-75 years who had recovered from COVID-19. The CDR3 nucleotides read TGCAGTGCTAGTTCCTTGGCAACGTACCAAGAGACCCAGTACTTC. Its protein product is CSASSLATYQETQYF.